Listed below are T cell receptor beta chains from one sample, sequenced in a study of cytomegalovirus exposure and HLA in healthy donors. The data were produced by immunoSEQ multiplex PCR, yet TCRdb's version contains in-frame clones alone and is incomplete. The sample carries some 140,000 clones, around 77% recorded once. The specimen sequenced was PBMCs. The receptor source for this set is a man aged 25 to 45 in good health. The conserved cysteine and the conserved F or W are not part of the CDR3 here. Clone size is stated in some rows and not others, as once, few, many or a class when expanded.

size	J	V	CDR3
NA	TRBJ2-5	TRBV6-5	ASSRVKRETQY
NA	TRBJ1-4	TRBV20-1	SASIGQGLF
NA	TRBJ2-7	TRBV7-9	SSSLPTGAGYEQY
NA	TRBJ2-7	TRBV29-1	SVSDTKSYEQY
few	TRBJ1-5	TRBV7-2	ASSLRGNQPQH
NA	TRBJ1-1	TRBV19	ASGGGPSDTEAF
few	TRBJ1-3	TRBV19	ASSNPGQANSGNTIY
NA	TRBJ1-5	TRBV4-1	ASSQVVGNQPQH
NA	TRBJ2-1	TRBV6-6	ASSYDRLAGNEQF
NA	NA	TRBV11-3	ASSLGLAGKYEQY
once	TRBJ2-5	TRBV27	ASRDRGSSETQY
NA	TRBJ2-5	TRBV5-4	ASSLGPLVRGNQETQY
NA	TRBJ2-5	TRBV7-9	ASSLETAGNGKTQY
NA	TRBJ2-5	TRBV25-1	ASSEYRGQETQY
NA	TRBJ1-1	TRBV6-5	ASSQGDTEAF
NA	TRBJ2-5	TRBV30	AWSGVRETQY
NA	TRBJ1-1	TRBV7-7	ASSKDRDSDEAF
NA	TRBJ2-5	TRBV2	ASRVGASGSYETQY
NA	TRBJ2-5	TRBV7-2	ASSLVRGAQETQY
NA	TRBJ2-2	TRBV7-7	ASSQGQGAAGELF
NA	TRBJ2-7	TRBV7-9	SSSRDGYEQY
few	TRBJ2-1	TRBV6-5	ASSLTSGSSYNEQF
few	TRBJ1-3	TRBV4-1	ASSQPTGARGNTIY
once	TRBJ2-2	TRBV4-3	ASSQGINRRARNTGELF
NA	TRBJ2-1	TRBV28	ASIAGETYNEQF
NA	TRBJ2-7	TRBV19	ASRLGLAGVDEQY
NA	TRBJ2-7	TRBV7-9	ASSPVGGSYEQY
once	TRBJ1-1	TRBV5-1	ASRILDRDTEAF
NA	TRBJ2-7	TRBV5-4	ASSLPGGQTYEQY
NA	TRBJ2-3	TRBV27	ASMFFPGEHPNTQY
NA	TRBJ2-3	TRBV9	ASNAMGGLAAGGADTQY
once	TRBJ2-4	TRBV19	ASSIEFGAGGPGDIQY
NA	TRBJ1-2	TRBV5-1	ASSLAQADGYT
NA	TRBJ2-7	TRBV2	ASSGPGGPPGVYEQY
once	TRBJ2-7	TRBV19	ASRDSYEQY
few	TRBJ2-7	TRBV6-1	ASRGLAGTYEQY
NA	TRBJ2-7	TRBV13	ASSLGQEGIYEQY
few	TRBJ1-3	TRBV4-3	ASSQDHGDHSGNTIY
NA	TRBJ2-1	TRBV6-6	ASRGTGGNEQF
NA	TRBJ2-5	TRBV27	ASSQGRGTQY
few	TRBJ2-7	TRBV7-9	ASSLGPPSGNSYEQY
once	TRBJ1-1	TRBV7-3	ASSLMRTGGLMNTEAF
NA	TRBJ2-7	TRBV5-4	ASSLGAGTGAYEQY
NA	TRBJ1-5	TRBV7-9	SSVSGESNQPQH
few	TRBJ2-7	TRBV6-5	ASRVPGQGTEQY
NA	TRBJ1-5	TRBV29-1	SVVSETNQPQH
NA	TRBJ2-5	TRBV5-8	ASTVRETQY
NA	TRBJ1-2	TRBV27	ASSRTALKGYT
NA	TRBJ2-1	TRBV9	ASSVASLNEQF
NA	TRBJ2-7	TRBV28	ASSLLEDRSSYEQY
NA	TRBJ1-3	TRBV18	ASSSRQGGLDTIY
few	TRBJ1-1	TRBV30	AWSLSEPEAF
NA	TRBJ2-7	TRBV7-2	ASSAGTQTSYEQY
NA	TRBJ1-5	TRBV5-8	ASSSYNQPQH
NA	TRBJ2-2	TRBV6-4	ASSTLADTGELF